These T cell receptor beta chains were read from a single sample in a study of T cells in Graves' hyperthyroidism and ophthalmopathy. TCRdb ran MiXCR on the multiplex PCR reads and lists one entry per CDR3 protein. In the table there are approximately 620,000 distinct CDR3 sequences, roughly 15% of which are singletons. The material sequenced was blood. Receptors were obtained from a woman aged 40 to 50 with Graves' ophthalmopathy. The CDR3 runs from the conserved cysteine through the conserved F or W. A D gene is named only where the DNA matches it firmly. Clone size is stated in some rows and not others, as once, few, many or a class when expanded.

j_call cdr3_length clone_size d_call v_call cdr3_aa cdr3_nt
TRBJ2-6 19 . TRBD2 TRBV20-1 CSASPGLAGISSGANVLTF TGCAGTGCTAGTCCCGGACTAGCGGGTATTAGCTCTGGGGCCAACGTCCTGACTTTC
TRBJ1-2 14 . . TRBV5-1 CASSLGGAAGGYTF TGCGCCAGCAGCCTGGGTGGGGCAGCGGGAGGCTACACCTTC
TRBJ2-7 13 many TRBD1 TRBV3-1 CASSDRVTYEQYF TGTGCCAGCAGCGACAGGGTAACCTACGAGCAGTACTTC
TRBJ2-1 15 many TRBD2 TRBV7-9 CASSAPIGGDNEQFF TGTGCCAGCAGCGCCCCCATCGGGGGGGACAATGAGCAGTTCTTC
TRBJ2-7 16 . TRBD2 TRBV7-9 CASSKTSGDSSYEQYF TGTGCCAGCAGCAAGACTAGCGGGGATAGCTCCTACGAGCAGTACTTC
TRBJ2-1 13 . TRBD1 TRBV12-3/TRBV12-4 CASSVKRGHEQFF TGTGCCAGCAGCGTAAAGAGGGGGCATGAGCAGTTCTTC
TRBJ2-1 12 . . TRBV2 CASSFGLAEQFF TGTGCCAGCAGCTTCGGACTGGCTGAGCAGTTCTTC
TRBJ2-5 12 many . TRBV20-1 CSGTGGHETQYF TGCAGTGGGACCGGGGGGCACGAGACCCAGTACTTC
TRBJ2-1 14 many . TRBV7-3 CASSLIHPSNEQFF TGTGCCAGCAGCTTAATTCATCCTTCCAATGAGCAGTTCTTC
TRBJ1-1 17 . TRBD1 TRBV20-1 CSARPTPEQGEKAEAFF TGCAGTGCTAGACCCACCCCCGAACAGGGGGAGAAGGCTGAAGCTTTCTTT
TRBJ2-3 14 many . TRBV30 CAWSDSSSTDTQYF TGTGCCTGGAGTGACAGTTCTAGCACAGATACGCAGTATTTT
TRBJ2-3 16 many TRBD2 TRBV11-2 CASSLGQRGGSDTQYF TGTGCCAGCAGCTTAGGGCAGCGGGGGGGCTCAGATACGCAGTATTTT
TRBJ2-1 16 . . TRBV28 CASRGWERGTYNEQFF TGTGCCAGCAGGGGTTGGGAGCGCGGGACCTACAATGAGCAGTTCTTC
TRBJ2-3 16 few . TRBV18 CASSPRDSGYTDTQYF TGTGCCAGCTCACCACGGGATAGCGGATACACAGATACGCAGTATTTT
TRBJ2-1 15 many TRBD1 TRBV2 CASSSRDRAYNEQFF TGTGCCAGCAGTAGCCGGGACAGGGCATACAATGAGCAGTTCTTC
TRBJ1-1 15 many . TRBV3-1 CASSMGGHMNTEAFF TGTGCCAGCAGTATGGGAGGCCACATGAACACTGAAGCTTTCTTT
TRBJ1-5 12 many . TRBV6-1 CASSEGYQPQHF TGTGCCAGCAGTGAGGGGTATCAGCCCCAGCATTTT
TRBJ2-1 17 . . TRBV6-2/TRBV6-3 CASTNRLGLSTGNEQFF TGTGCCAGCACCAACCGGTTGGGCCTAAGCACGGGAAATGAGCAGTTCTTC
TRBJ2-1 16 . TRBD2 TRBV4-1 CASSHSSSGSYNEQFF TGCGCCAGCAGCCATAGTTCTAGCGGTTCCTACAATGAGCAGTTCTTC
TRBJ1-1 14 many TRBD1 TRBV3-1 CASTSQGLNTEAFF TGTGCCAGCACCTCACAGGGGTTGAACACTGAAGCTTTCTTT
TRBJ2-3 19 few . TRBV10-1 CASSDDRSVVGLSTDTQYF TGCGCCAGCAGTGACGACCGCTCCGTTGTGGGGCTCAGCACAGATACGCAGTATTTT
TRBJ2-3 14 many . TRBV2 CASRRLTSTDTQYF TGTGCCAGCAGAAGACTAACTAGCACAGATACGCAGTATTTT
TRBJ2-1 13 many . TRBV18 CASSPSAAAEQFF TGTGCCAGCTCACCAAGCGCGGCCGCTGAGCAGTTCTTC
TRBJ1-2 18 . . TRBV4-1 CASSQESGRIGANYGYTF TGCGCCAGCAGCCAAGAATCTGGCCGCATCGGGGCTAACTATGGCTACACCTTC
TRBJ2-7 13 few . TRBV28 CASGVPGAYEQYF TGTGCCAGCGGCGTTCCGGGCGCTTACGAGCAGTACTTC
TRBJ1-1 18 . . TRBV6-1 CASSAPLLSGTPNTEAFF TGTGCCAGCAGTGCCCCGCTTCTGTCCGGGACACCTAACACTGAAGCTTTCTTT